This is a list of T cell receptor beta chains from one sample in a study of blood T cell repertoires in COVID-19. Method: immunoSEQ multiplex PCR; TCRdb's copy keeps in-frame clones and lacks some. The sample lists about 480,000 clones; 80% to 90% were seen once. Specimen: peripheral blood. Receptors were obtained from a man between 18 and 35 years old with COVID-19, enrolled during active disease. Each CDR3 is given without its conserved first and last residue. A D gene is named only where the DNA matches it firmly.

D | V | length | CDR3
NA | TRBV5-1 | 12 | ASSEFSGANVLT
NA | TRBV5-5 | 15 | ASSLRGEVYRGEKLF
NA | TRBV6-5 | 11 | ASSYSQGYGYT
TRBD1 | TRBV19 | 14 | ASSELRTGRDGELF
TRBD2 | TRBV5-4 | 13 | ASSLGAGVLNEQF
NA | TRBV18 | 13 | ASSPGTAANNEQF
NA | TRBV19 | 13 | ASRFGQRASSEAF
NA | TRBV3-1/TRBV3-2 | 14 | ASSQGARGAVQPQH
TRBD2 | TRBV19 | 13 | ATQPTSGYGNEQF
TRBD1 | TRBV7-2 | 13 | ASSIKSQGGTEAF
NA | TRBV19 | 12 | ASSTGRANTEAF
TRBD2 | TRBV9 | 15 | ASSVVVAGGQRETQY
TRBD1 | TRBV19 | 11 | ASTDRLQTEAF
TRBD1 | TRBV7-7 | 13 | ASSPDRSDTGELF